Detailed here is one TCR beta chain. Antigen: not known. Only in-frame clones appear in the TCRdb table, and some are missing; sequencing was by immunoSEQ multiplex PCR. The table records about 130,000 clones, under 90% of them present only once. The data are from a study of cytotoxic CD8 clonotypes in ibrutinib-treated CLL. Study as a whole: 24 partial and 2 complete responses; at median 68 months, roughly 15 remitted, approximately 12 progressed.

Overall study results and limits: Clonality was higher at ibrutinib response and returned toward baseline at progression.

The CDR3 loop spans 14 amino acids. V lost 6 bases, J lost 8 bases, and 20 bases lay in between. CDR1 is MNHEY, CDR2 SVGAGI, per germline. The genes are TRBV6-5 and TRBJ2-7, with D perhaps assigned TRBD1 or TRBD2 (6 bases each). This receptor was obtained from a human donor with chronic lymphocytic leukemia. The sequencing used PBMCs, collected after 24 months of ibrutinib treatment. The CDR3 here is CASSHRPQGGKQYF. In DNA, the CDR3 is TGTGCCAGCAGCCACCGGCCACAGGGCGGGAAGCAGTACTTC.